This T cell receptor (beta chain) was identified during a study of regulatory T cells in long-lasting Graves disease. Arm-PCR of CDR3 regions with iRepertoire HTBI primers generated TCR beta libraries. TCRdb recomputed calls from the multiplex PCR reads with MiXCR, one row per CDR3 protein. The data show about 470,000 distinct CDR3 sequences, 20% to 25% seen once. General study findings and limits: With under 3,500 shared public clonotypes, persistent patients exceeded new patients, who shared about a thousand.

Turning to this clonotype: The antigen is unknown.

As for time point: persistent/refractory GD, antithyroid drugs over 5 years with positive TRAb. Researchers made the TCR library from RNA that was extracted from PBMCs. Here the sequenced sample was peripheral blood mononuclear cells (PBMCs), taken when the disease was refractory, from a patient treated with antithyroid drugs. This TCR was sampled from a female donor with Graves disease.

Written as DNA, the CDR3 is TGTGCCATCAGTGTCGACAGGGGGGGTCCTAGCAATCAGCCCCAGCATTTT. Translation: CAISVDRGGPSNQPQHF. The chain couples TRBV10-3 to TRBJ1-5, with TRBD1 matching 9 bases. Unmatched junction bases numbered 7, after V lost 4 bases and J lost 0 bases. CDR1 ENHRY and CDR2 SYGVKD come from the germline V gene. There are 17 residues in the CDR3.